A single sample gave rise to the 26 T cell receptor beta chains below, sequenced in a study of T-cell memory formation after mild COVID-19 (dated by TCRdb to the early 2020s). Library construction relied on 5' RACE. For sequencing, an Illumina NovaSeq 6000 was employed. TCRdb reran the public reads through fastp at Q25 and MiXCR, keeping productive beta chains. A single entry per CDR3 protein holds the most common genes and DNA from its merged rows. For this sample there are 280,000 or so distinct CDR3 sequences; roughly 8.2% appear just once. Together, the top ten hold less than 25% of the sample. The sequenced sample was PBMCs or a T cell subset sorted from them (not recorded which). These receptors were collected from a man younger than 35 who had mild COVID-19 (a few samples of this study predate the infection). The sample titles of this study are shuffled in the database, so cell type and time point are left out; the donor was told from shared clones.

The chain uses TRBV2 and TRBJ1-5, with D hard to call. Germline CDR1 reads SNHLY; CDR2 reads FYNNEI. The CDR3 has 13 residues. Trimming shortened V by 11 bases and J by 6 bases, and 17 bases separated the two germline ends. CDR3 coding DNA: TGTGCCGGCGGAGAGAGTCTTGGTCAGCCCCAGCATTTT. Its protein is CAGGESLGQPQHF. Variable domain in full (rest from reference TRBV2 and TRBJ1-5): EPEVTQTPSHQVTQMGQEVILRCVPISNHLYFYWYRQILGQKVEFLVSFYNNEISEKSEIFDDQFSVERPDGSNFTLKIRSTKLEDSAMYFCAGGESLGQPQHFGDGTRLSIL.

This clonotype came up a few times. This chain links TRBV28 with TRBJ1-2, with TRBD1 as a possible D gene (5 bases). The V end lost 5 bases, the J end lost 3 bases, and 10 bases lay between the germline ends. The CDR3 has 13 amino acids. The germline CDR1 and CDR2 sequences are MDHEN and SYDVKM. The CDR3 DNA reads TGTGCCAGCAGTAAGGGACCCCACTATGGCTACACCTTC. Its protein is CASSKGPHYGYTF.

The rearrangement joins TRBV15 to TRBJ1-1; possible D gene TRBD1, 6 bases. Germline V CDR1 and CDR2: LNHNV, YYDKDF (reference sequence). V gave up 1 base and J gave up 6 bases, with 15 bases separating them. CDR3 length: 15 amino acids. CDR3 protein: CATSRAREGDAEAFF. The DNA of the CDR3 is TGTGCCACCAGCAGAGCGCGGGAGGGGGACGCTGAAGCTTTCTTT.

This clonotype showed up many times. The chain uses TRBV12-3 or TRBV12-4 and TRBJ2-2; tentatively, D is TRBD1 (6 bases). Trimming left V 2 bases short and J 5 bases short, with 12 bases between. This CDR3 comprises 15 residues. CDR3 sequence: CASSLSGVVTGELFF. Here the CDR3 DNA reads TGTGCCAGCAGTTTATCAGGGGTTGTAACCGGGGAGCTGTTTTTT.

J is TRBJ1-5 and V is TRBV12-3 or TRBV12-4; the match to TRBD1 covers 10 bases. The junction had 4 bases not matched to a gene; V was cut back by 6 bases and J by 8 bases. The CDR3 runs 13 residues. This chain's CDR3 is CASRVTGGEPQHF. CDR3 sequence (DNA): TGTGCCAGCAGGGTGACAGGGGGCGAGCCCCAGCATTTT.

This clonotype appeared many times. The genes are TRBV4-2 and TRBJ2-7; weak D call: TRBD1 (5 bases). Germline lookup yields CDR1 LGHNA and CDR2 YNFKEQ. The V end lost 0 bases, the J end lost 6 bases, and 21 bases lay between the germline ends. The CDR3 spans 17 residues. DNA of the CDR3: TGTGCCAGCAGCCAAGATAGGATGGGGCCTGTCGGTTCCGAGCAGTACTTC. This encodes CASSQDRMGPVGSEQYF.

This clonotype was seen repeatedly, ten times or more. The chain has TRBV7-2 and TRBJ1-4; D not certain. V lost 1 base and J 5 bases, leaving 11 bases between the germline ends. CDR1 SGHTA and CDR2 FQGNSA come from the germline V gene. CDR3 size: 15 residues. The CDR3 bases are TGTGCCAGCAGCTTAGGTTGGGGAAAAAATGAAAAACTGTTTTTT. Its translation is CASSLGWGKNEKLFF.

V and J are TRBV6-2 or TRBV6-3 and TRBJ2-1, with D uncertain. This CDR3 has 8 residues. Germline assignment: CDR1 MNHEY and CDR2 SVGEGT. V was pared by 9 bases and J by 8 bases, with 2 bases between. The CDR3 loop is CARHEQFF. The CDR3 nucleotides are TGTGCCAGGCATGAGCAGTTCTTC.

V usage is TRBV11-2 and J usage is TRBJ2-7; D is perhaps TRBD1 (5 bases). V lost 8 bases and J lost 2, with 13 bases in between. CDR1 and CDR2 from the germline V gene are SGHAT and FQNNGV. This CDR3 is 13 amino acids long. Here the CDR3 reads CASLTDLTYEQYF. CDR3 DNA: TGTGCCAGCTTGACAGACCTAACCTACGAGCAGTACTTC.

This chain joins TRBV7-9 and TRBJ2-6; D uncertain. This CDR3 contains 15 residues. Trimming cost V 5 bases and J 4 bases, with 12 bases left between them. Germline assignment: CDR1 SEHNR and CDR2 FQNEAQ (reference sequence). CDR3 amino acids: CASSITRFGANVLTF. In nucleotides, the CDR3 is TGTGCCAGCAGCATCACGCGGTTCGGGGCCAACGTCCTGACTTTC.

V is TRBV4-1 and J is TRBJ2-2, with D unresolved. The CDR3 length is 15 residues. V dropped 1 base and J dropped 4 bases, with 10 bases sitting between them. Germline values: CDR1 MGHRA, CDR2 YSYEKL. The CDR3 spells CASSQGSRLTGELFF. The CDR3, as DNA: TGCGCCAGCAGCCAAGGAAGCAGACTCACCGGGGAGCTGTTTTTT.

Ten or more counts support this clonotype. For the CDR3, the DNA is TGTGCCAGCAGTTACCGAACCGGCACAGATACGCAGTATTTT. Translating it yields CASSYRTGTDTQYF. The chain links TRBV6-5 to TRBJ2-3, with unresolved D. CDR1 is MNHEY, CDR2 SVGAGI, per germline. CDR3 length equals 14 residues. The V end lost 2 bases, the J end lost 1 base, and 7 bases lay between the germline ends.

There are many counts of this clonotype. The chain carries TRBV4-1 and TRBJ1-5, with a possible D match to TRBD1 (6 bases). Trimming removed 1 base from V and 6 bases from J, with 13 bases in between. The germline CDR1 and CDR2 sequences are MGHRA and YSYEKL. CDR3 length equals 15 residues. The CDR3 DNA sequence: TGCGCCAGCAGCCAAGGACCAGGGGAGGCTCAGCCCCAGCATTTT. Protein product: CASSQGPGEAQPQHF.

This clonotype appeared many times. The chain recombines TRBV15 with TRBJ1-5; no definite D call. Germline V gives CDR1 LNHNV, CDR2 YYDKDF (reference sequence). Trimming removed 0 bases at V and 1 base at J, with 13 bases between. The CDR3 is made up of 17 amino acids. The CDR3 nucleotides read TGTGCCACCAGCAGAGATGTGGCAGGACCAAGCAATCAGCCCCAGCATTTT. Amino acid sequence: CATSRDVAGPSNQPQHF.

The chain combines TRBV6-2 or TRBV6-3 with TRBJ2-3; tentatively, D is TRBD2 (7 bases). The CDR3 is 16 residues long. Trimming removed 0 bases from V and 2 bases from J, with 12 bases in between. The germline V gene has CDR1 MNHEY and CDR2 SVGEGT. The CDR3 DNA sequence: TGTGCCAGCAGTTACTCGCCGGGGGGCTACACAGATACGCAGTATTTT. This sequence encodes CASSYSPGGYTDTQYF.

This clonotype was observed a handful of times. V usage is TRBV6-2 or TRBV6-3 and J usage is TRBJ2-2, with 8 positions matching TRBD2. The CDR3 covers 15 residues. CDR1 MNHEY and CDR2 SVGEGT come from the germline V gene. Trimming took 3 bases from V and 3 from J; bases not matched to a gene: 3. In DNA, the CDR3 is TGTGCCAGCAGTTATGAGCGGGGGTACACCGGGGAGCTGTTTTTT. Translated, it gives CASSYERGYTGELFF.

V usage is TRBV20-1 and J usage is TRBJ2-3; tentatively, D is TRBD1 (5 bases). The length of the CDR3 is 14 residues. CDR1 is DFQATT and CDR2 is SNEGSKA in the germline V gene (reference sequence). V shed 3 bases and J shed 3 bases, with 13 bases lying between them. The CDR3 DNA reads as TGCAGTGCTAGGGCAGGGCCCAAAACAGATACGCAGTATTTT. Residues: CSARAGPKTDTQYF.

This clonotype has just a few counts. This chain uses TRBV20-1 with TRBJ2-7; no clear D. This CDR3 is 11 amino acids long. Germline CDR1 reads DFQATT; CDR2 reads SNEGSKA (reference sequence). V lost 3 bases and J lost 6, with 9 bases in between. The CDR3 DNA reads TGCAGTGCTAGTTTAAGAGGCGAGCAGTACTTC. Its protein is CSASLRGEQYF.

With respect to this clonotype: The junction does not match germline at one end; this may be a read error. V is TRBV7-2 and J is TRBJ1-5, with TRBD1 matching 8 bases. This CDR3 comprises 16 residues. Germline V CDR1 and CDR2: SGHTA, FQGNSA. The CDR3 nucleotides read TGTGCCAGCAGCTTCACAGGGGGAAGGAGCAATCAGCCCCAGAATTTT. Translated, it gives CASSFTGGRSNQPQNF.

This clonotype turned up a few times. The chain carries TRBV20-1 and TRBJ2-7; a weak D match, TRBD1 (6 bases). The V end lost 5 bases, the J end lost 0 bases, and 11 bases lay between the germline ends. The CDR3 has 13 residues. Per the germline V gene, CDR1 is DFQATT and CDR2 is SNEGSKA (reference sequence). The CDR3 is CSAHRESSYEQYF. DNA for the CDR3: TGCAGTGCTCACAGGGAGAGCTCCTACGAGCAGTACTTC.

V gene TRBV6-5 combines with J gene TRBJ2-7, with 9 nucleotides matching TRBD1. With 8 bases clipped from V and 2 bases from J, the junction kept 4 bases outside the gene matches. The CDR3 is 13 residues long. Germline values: CDR1 MNHEY, CDR2 SVGAGI. The CDR3 DNA sequence: TGTGCCAGCGGGGGACAGGGAACCTACGAGCAGTACTTC. It is translated as CASGGQGTYEQYF.

This clonotype has just a few counts. The chain employs TRBV29-1 and TRBJ1-2, with unresolved D. This CDR3 has 12 residues. V lost 0 bases to trimming and J lost 12 bases, with 14 bases between them. The V gene's germline CDR1 is SQVTM and CDR2 ANQGSEA. The CDR3 here is CSVEDRVGSNTF. CDR3 DNA: TGCAGCGTTGAAGATCGGGTCGGGTCGAACACCTTC.

This clonotype was seen ten or more times. The J gene is TRBJ2-2, the V gene TRBV7-2; unclear D gene. The germline V gene has CDR1 SGHTA and CDR2 FQGNSA. Trimming removed 1 base from V and 0 bases from J, with 9 bases in between. The CDR3 loop spans 16 amino acids. In DNA, the CDR3 is TGTGCCAGCAGCTTAGAGCCGGCGGCGAACACCGGGGAGCTGTTTTTT. This sequence encodes CASSLEPAANTGELFF.

The rearrangement joins TRBV20-1 to TRBJ2-3, with D perhaps TRBD1 (6 bases). V dropped 5 bases and J dropped 2 bases, with 14 bases sitting between them. Germline V lookup: CDR1 DFQATT, CDR2 SNEGSKA (reference sequence). This CDR3 comprises 14 residues. In DNA, the CDR3 is TGCAGTGCTCCACGAGGGGGACCCACAGATACGCAGTATTTT. This codes for CSAPRGGPTDTQYF.

This clonotype was counted only a few times. The rearrangement joins TRBV12-3 or TRBV12-4 to TRBJ2-5, with 8 bases identical to TRBD2. The CDR3 contains 15 residues. The V gene end was trimmed by 3 bases and the J gene end by 5 bases; junction bases not matched to a gene: 8. CDR3 in amino acids: CASSFSRGGLETQYF. The CDR3 nucleotides are TGTGCCAGCAGTTTCTCCCGGGGGGGCCTCGAGACCCAGTACTTC.

The rearrangement uses TRBV19 and TRBJ2-2, with 10 bases that match TRBD1. V gave up 4 bases and J gave up 3 bases; unmatched junction bases: 8. Germline V gene sequence: CDR1 LNHDA, CDR2 SQIVND (reference sequence). The CDR3 contains 17 residues. CDR3 sequence: CASSRGQGRLDTGELFF. CDR3 nucleotide sequence: TGTGCCAGTAGTAGGGGACAGGGGAGGCTCGACACCGGGGAGCTGTTTTTT.